This T cell receptor beta chain was sequenced in a study of post-analysis software for immune sequencing data. Study-level results: F measure clustering grouped samples strongly by preparation batch. Normalized Chao1 diversity was significantly lower in multiple sclerosis patients than in controls.

Of note for this clonotype: The target antigen is unknown.

The TCR beta cDNA libraries contained unique molecular identifiers. In TCRdb, the PCR reads were re-called with MiXCR into one record per CDR3 protein. The repertoire includes hundreds of thousands of distinct CDR3 sequences, roughly 46% of them detected once, and about 12% sits in the top ten. The specimen sequenced was blood. The clonotype comes from a girl aged 5 to 17 with multiple sclerosis.

CDR3 amino acids: CASSYSRGVYYEQYF. CDR3 nucleotide sequence: TGTGCCAGCAGTTACTCCCGTGGAGTATACTACGAGCAGTACTTC. The rearrangement links TRBV6-5 to TRBJ2-7; D gene uncertain. V was shortened by 0 bases and J by 3 bases, with 12 bases between the two germline ends. Germline CDR1 reads MNHEY; CDR2 reads SVGAGI. CDR3 length: 15 amino acids.